This T cell receptor beta chain was recorded in a study of neurological immune-mediated disorders. This clonotype has at least ten counts. The V gene lost 10 bases and the J gene lost 4 bases, with 17 bases spanning the gap. CDR1 ENHRY and CDR2 SYGVKD come from the germline V gene. The CDR3 is made up of 14 amino acids. MiXCR was run by TCRdb on the 5' RACE reads, yielding one entry per CDR3 protein. The table shows some 60,000 distinct CDR3 sequences, with 2.5% occurring only once. This rearrangement joins TRBV10-3 to TRBJ2-1, with a weak D call TRBD1 (5 bases). The sequenced sample consisted of PBMCs. The TCR originated in a man aged 45 to 65 with multiple sclerosis. This CDR3 is CATLGRASYNEQFF. DNA for the CDR3: TGTGCCACGTTGGGCAGGGCTTCGTACAATGAGCAGTTCTTC.